These T cell receptor beta chains were read from a single sample in a study of CD8+ T cells in alopecia areata. The repertoire was sequenced with immunoSEQ multiplex PCR; TCRdb's copy has only in-frame clones and lacks some. The data show 100,000 to 150,000 clones, with approximately 60% seen just once and 2.5% to 3% held by the top ten. The sequenced sample consisted of CD4+ T cells sorted from blood. The receptors come from a human donor in good health. Each CDR3 is given with its conserved first and last residue. A D gene is named only where the DNA matches it firmly. Some rows have no size entry. The others give once, few or many, or a class for an expanded clone.

j_gene | d_gene | v_gene | abundance | CDR3aa | CDR3nt
TRBJ1-5 | TRBD1 | TRBV4-1 | . | CASSQEGTGNYQPQHF | TGCGCCAGCAGCCAAGAAGGGACAGGGAATTATCAGCCCCAGCATTTT
TRBJ2-1 | . | TRBV7-3 | few | CASSSDSSGNEQFF | TGTGCCAGCAGCTCTGACTCTTCTGGAAATGAGCAGTTCTTC
TRBJ2-1 | . | TRBV29-1 | . | CSVGGVPYNEQFF | TGCAGCGTTGGTGGGGTCCCCTACAATGAGCAGTTCTTC
TRBJ2-2 | . | TRBV2 | . | CASTSSNTGELFF | TGTGCCAGCACCAGCTCGAACACCGGGGAGCTGTTTTTT
TRBJ2-5 | TRBD1 | TRBV5-1 | . | CASSLAGTGVQETQYF | TGCGCCAGCAGCCTAGCCGGGACAGGGGTCCAAGAGACCCAGTACTTC
TRBJ2-1 | TRBD2 | TRBV29-1 | few | CSPTGLTGNEQFF | TGCAGCCCTACGGGACTAACGGGAAATGAGCAGTTCTTC
TRBJ1-2 | TRBD1 | TRBV4-1 | . | CASSWTRQGEGYGYTF | TGCGCCAGCAGCTGGACAAGACAGGGGGAAGGCTATGGCTACACCTTC
TRBJ1-2 | TRBD1 | TRBV5-4 | . | CASSPLDRGYGYTF | TGTGCCAGCAGCCCTCTGGACAGGGGCTATGGCTACACCTTC
TRBJ2-7 | . | TRBV25-1 | once | CASSVGLNEQYF | TGTGCCAGCAGTGTAGGGTTGAACGAGCAGTACTTC
TRBJ2-2 | . | TRBV25-1 | . | CASSPAGGTGELFF | TGTGCCAGCAGTCCCGCCGGGGGAACCGGGGAGCTGTTTTTT
TRBJ2-5 | TRBD1 | TRBV7-2 | . | CASSLGDRRSQYF | TGTGCCAGCAGCTTAGGGGACAGGAGGTCCCAGTACTTC
TRBJ2-7 | . | TRBV5-1 | few | CASSSTGTNIYEQYF | TGCGCCAGCAGCTCAACCGGGACAAATATCTACGAGCAGTACTTC
TRBJ2-3 | . | TRBV6-6 | . | CASSYSLADTQYF | TGTGCCAGCAGTTACTCCCTCGCGGATACGCAGTATTTT
TRBJ2-1 | TRBD2 | TRBV28 | few | CASSSPGDRGGPNEQFF | TGTGCCAGCAGTTCCCCGGGGGATCGGGGGGGCCCCAATGAGCAGTTCTTC
TRBJ2-1 | . | TRBV5-6 | . | CASSPDGLYNEQFF | TGTGCCAGCAGCCCGGACGGCCTTTACAATGAGCAGTTCTTC
TRBJ2-7 | TRBD1 | TRBV5-1 | . | CASRLNLQTGTYEQYF | TGCGCCAGCAGACTCAACCTACAGACAGGGACCTACGAGCAGTACTTC
TRBJ2-2 | . | TRBV30 | few | CAWSVADRNTGELFF | TGTGCCTGGAGTGTTGCCGACAGAAACACCGGGGAGCTGTTTTTT
TRBJ2-5 | . | TRBV11-2 | once | CASSLERIETQYF | TGTGCCAGCAGCTTAGAAAGAATCGAGACCCAGTACTTC
TRBJ1-2 | . | TRBV30 | . | CAWSVRRGVGYGYTF | TGTGCCTGGAGTGTACGGCGGGGGGTTGGCTATGGCTACACCTTC
TRBJ2-2 | . | TRBV30 | . | CAWSVRPGELFF | TGTGCCTGGAGTGTTAGGCCCGGGGAGCTGTTTTTT
TRBJ2-7 | TRBD1 | TRBV10-3 | . | CAISDSDRGSSREQYF | TGTGCCATCAGTGATTCGGACAGGGGGAGTTCGCGCGAGCAGTACTTC
TRBJ2-2 | . | TRBV5-4 | . | CASSLASGAGTGELFF | TGTGCCAGCAGCTTGGCTTCGGGGGCTGGTACCGGGGAGCTGTTTTTT
TRBJ1-2 | TRBD1 | TRBV29-1 | . | CSVGQGGYGYTF | TGCAGCGTCGGACAGGGAGGGTATGGCTACACCTTC
TRBJ1-2 | TRBD1 | TRBV6-5 | . | CASYTLGTGSYGYTF | TGTGCCAGCTACACTTTAGGGACAGGTTCCTATGGCTACACCTTC
TRBJ2-7 | . | TRBV5-6 | . | CASNLLVDVTTREQYF | TGTGCCAGCAATCTTCTTGTCGATGTTACTACTCGGGAGCAGTACTTC
TRBJ2-1 | TRBD1 | TRBV27 | . | CASRPGGTPHQFF | TGTGCCAGCCGTCCAGGGGGAACCCCCCATCAGTTCTTC
TRBJ1-2 | . | TRBV2 | . | CASRGDPGGYTF | TGTGCCAGCAGAGGAGATCCGGGGGGCTACACCTTC
TRBJ2-7 | . | TRBV6-5 | . | CASSRGAVSYEQYF | TGTGCCAGCAGTCGGGGGGCAGTCTCCTACGAGCAGTACTTC
TRBJ1-2 | . | TRBV5-1 | . | CASSRTEYYGYTF | TGCGCCAGCAGCAGGACAGAATACTATGGCTACACCTTC
TRBJ2-5 | . | TRBV4-1 | . | CASSQGPPGGVQTQYF | TGCGCCAGCAGCCAAGGACCACCGGGCGGGGTACAGACCCAGTACTTC
TRBJ1-2 | . | TRBV29-1 | . | CSVYVDRLGGYTF | TGCAGCGTTTACGTGGACCGCCTCGGGGGCTACACCTTC
TRBJ1-5 | . | TRBV7-9 | . | CASSLEGNYQPQHF | TGTGCCAGCAGCTTAGAGGGGAACTATCAGCCCCAGCATTTT
TRBJ2-3 | . | TRBV2 | . | CASSEIGYQDTQYF | TGTGCCAGCAGTGAGATAGGGTATCAAGATACGCAGTATTTT
TRBJ2-2 | . | TRBV5-4 | . | CASSLARGETGELFF | TGTGCCAGCAGCTTGGCCAGGGGGGAAACCGGGGAGCTGTTTTTT
TRBJ1-3 | . | TRBV4-1 | many | CASSPGMAGPHSGNTIYF | TGCGCCAGCAGCCCTGGTATGGCAGGGCCCCACTCTGGAAACACCATATATTTT
TRBJ1-4 | TRBD1 | TRBV30 | . | CAWSEGDRGREKLFF | TGTGCCTGGAGTGAAGGGGACAGGGGAAGAGAAAAACTGTTTTTT
TRBJ2-5 | TRBD2 | TRBV27 | . | CASSLSPSGGPQETQYF | TGTGCCAGCAGTTTATCCCCCAGCGGGGGCCCTCAAGAGACCCAGTACTTC
TRBJ1-1 | TRBD1 | TRBV25-1 | . | CASSSDRGNTEAFF | TGTGCCAGCAGTTCGGACAGGGGGAACACTGAAGCTTTCTTT
TRBJ1-3 | . | TRBV29-1 | . | CSVQHDRNTIYF | TGCAGCGTTCAACACGATAGAAACACCATATATTTT
TRBJ2-7 | . | TRBV25-1 | . | CASGRGGYTYEQYF | TGTGCCAGCGGGAGGGGGGGTTATACCTACGAGCAGTACTTC
TRBJ2-7 | . | TRBV11-2 | . | CASSLRSTPNYEQYF | TGTGCCAGCAGCTTACGTTCAACCCCCAACTACGAGCAGTACTTC
TRBJ2-1 | TRBD2 | TRBV7-9 | few | CASSLAYTKLAELNEQFF | TGTGCCAGCAGCTTAGCCTATACCAAACTAGCGGAACTCAATGAGCAGTTCTTC
TRBJ2-2 | TRBD1 | TRBV10-1 | . | CASRGTGVGELFF | TGCGCCAGCCGAGGGACAGGGGTCGGGGAGCTGTTTTTT
TRBJ1-2 | . | TRBV29-1 | . | CSVVSGELNGYTF | TGCAGCGTTGTATCAGGGGAGCTGAATGGCTACACCTTC
TRBJ1-1 | TRBD1 | TRBV7-9 | . | CASSHRGTVNTEAFF | TGTGCCAGCAGCCACAGGGGGACCGTGAACACTGAAGCTTTCTTT
TRBJ2-6 | . | TRBV5-1 | . | CASIDSSGANVLTF | TGCGCCAGCATCGACTCCTCTGGGGCCAACGTCCTGACTTTC
TRBJ2-4 | . | TRBV13 | . | CASSLTLDSHKNIQYF | TGTGCCAGCAGCCTCACCTTGGACAGCCACAAAAACATTCAGTACTTC
TRBJ2-3 | . | TRBV28 | . | CASSPALGRGTDTQYF | TGTGCCAGCAGCCCCGCCTTGGGCAGGGGCACAGATACGCAGTATTTT
TRBJ1-3 | . | TRBV2 | . | CASSEAAQAYSGNTIYF | TGTGCCAGCAGTGAAGCGGCACAGGCATACTCTGGAAACACCATATATTTT
TRBJ1-1 | . | TRBV4-1 | . | CASSQEVSGNTEAFF | TGCGCCAGCAGCCAGGAAGTCTCGGGAAACACTGAAGCTTTCTTT
TRBJ1-5 | . | TRBV6-5 | . | CASSTGPHRPQHF | TGTGCCAGCAGTACAGGTCCCCATCGGCCCCAGCATTTT
TRBJ2-1 | TRBD1 | TRBV2 | . | CASSPGRDRGNEQFF | TGTGCCAGCAGTCCCGGCCGGGACAGGGGTAATGAGCAGTTCTTC
TRBJ2-7 | TRBD1 | TRBV30 | . | CAWGTPGTGSHEQYF | TGTGCCTGGGGCACACCCGGGACAGGGTCCCACGAGCAGTACTTC
TRBJ2-3 | . | TRBV5-6 | . | CASSLTSSGDTQYF | TGTGCCAGCAGCCTGACGTCAAGTGGGGATACGCAGTATTTT
TRBJ2-6 | TRBD1 | TRBV9 | . | CASSYPRGTGGRFGSGANVLTF | TGTGCCAGCAGTTACCCTCGGGGGACAGGGGGGAGATTCGGCTCTGGGGCCAACGTCCTGACTTTC
TRBJ1-6 | . | TRBV29-1 | . | CSAARGEGSPLHF | TGCAGCGCTGCAAGGGGGGAAGGCTCACCCCTCCACTTT